These T cell receptor beta chains were read from a single sample in a study of T cells in Graves' hyperthyroidism and ophthalmopathy. TCRdb called the multiplex PCR reads again in MiXCR, with one record for every CDR3 protein. The profile shows 500,000 or so distinct CDR3 sequences, about 15% of them singletons. Sequencing was carried out using blood. The receptor source for this set is a woman between 18 and 30 years old with Graves' ophthalmopathy. Both conserved end residues are part of each CDR3. The order of the fields is clone size, J gene, V gene, D gene, CDR3 protein, CDR3 DNA. The D gene is left open where the match is weak. A clone size is listed for some rows: how often the clone was seen (once, few, many), or a class if it is expanded.

clone size: few; J gene: TRBJ2-5; V gene: TRBV20-1; D gene: NA; CDR3 protein: CSARDWGRGETQYF; CDR3 DNA: TGCAGTGCTAGAGATTGGGGCAGGGGAGAGACCCAGTACTTC
clone size: NA; J gene: TRBJ2-2; V gene: TRBV7-6; D gene: TRBD2; CDR3 protein: CASSFSGGVNTGELFF; CDR3 DNA: TGTGCCAGCAGCTTTAGCGGGGGGGTGAACACCGGGGAGCTGTTTTTT
clone size: NA; J gene: TRBJ2-3; V gene: TRBV2; D gene: TRBD2; CDR3 protein: CASLGGFWTDTQYF; CDR3 DNA: TGTGCCAGTCTCGGGGGGTTTTGGACAGATACGCAGTATTTT
clone size: NA; J gene: TRBJ2-2; V gene: TRBV15; D gene: NA; CDR3 protein: CATSRGWGGGRTGELFF; CDR3 DNA: TGTGCCACCAGCAGAGGTTGGGGGGGCGGGCGAACCGGGGAGCTGTTTTTT
clone size: few; J gene: TRBJ2-7; V gene: TRBV7-6; D gene: NA; CDR3 protein: CASSHGQFYEQYF; CDR3 DNA: TGTGCCAGCAGCCATGGACAGTTCTACGAGCAGTACTTC
clone size: many; J gene: TRBJ2-7; V gene: TRBV4-3; D gene: NA; CDR3 protein: CASSQGVGDSSYEQYF; CDR3 DNA: TGCGCCAGCAGCCAAGGAGTAGGTGACTCCTCCTACGAGCAGTACTTC
clone size: many; J gene: TRBJ2-5; V gene: TRBV6-1; D gene: TRBD2; CDR3 protein: CASRLTGGIQETQYF; CDR3 DNA: TGTGCCAGCAGGCTGACGGGAGGTATCCAAGAGACCCAGTACTTC
clone size: NA; J gene: TRBJ2-3; V gene: TRBV7-8; D gene: TRBD2; CDR3 protein: CASSRTSGTRTQYF; CDR3 DNA: TGTGCCAGCAGCCGGACTAGCGGGACTCGCACGCAGTATTTT
clone size: many; J gene: TRBJ2-7; V gene: TRBV28; D gene: NA; CDR3 protein: CASSFDQGRYEQYF; CDR3 DNA: TGTGCCAGCAGTTTTGATCAGGGGCGGTACGAGCAGTACTTC
clone size: many; J gene: TRBJ1-1; V gene: TRBV11-2; D gene: NA; CDR3 protein: CASSLEGEGYFFF; CDR3 DNA: TGTGCCAGCAGCTTAGAAGGGGAAGGGTACTTCTTCTTT
clone size: NA; J gene: TRBJ2-7; V gene: TRBV19; D gene: NA; CDR3 protein: CASTPGTSSSYEQYF; CDR3 DNA: TGTGCCAGCACCCCAGGGACGTCCAGCTCCTACGAGCAGTACTTC
clone size: many; J gene: TRBJ2-5; V gene: TRBV7-2; D gene: NA; CDR3 protein: CASSARAFAETQYF; CDR3 DNA: TGTGCCAGCAGCGCGAGGGCCTTTGCGGAGACCCAGTACTTC
clone size: NA; J gene: TRBJ2-1; V gene: TRBV6-1; D gene: TRBD2; CDR3 protein: CASRTTGGLPYEQFF; CDR3 DNA: TGTGCCAGCAGAACGACGGGAGGACTGCCTTATGAGCAGTTCTTC
clone size: NA; J gene: TRBJ2-1; V gene: TRBV5-1; D gene: TRBD1; CDR3 protein: CASSGTGKYNEQFF; CDR3 DNA: TGCGCCAGCAGCGGGACAGGGAAGTACAATGAGCAGTTCTTC
clone size: NA; J gene: TRBJ2-1; V gene: TRBV29-1; D gene: TRBD2; CDR3 protein: CSGRISGRAGEQFF; CDR3 DNA: TGCAGCGGCAGGATTAGCGGGAGGGCCGGTGAGCAGTTCTTC
clone size: NA; J gene: TRBJ1-1; V gene: TRBV19; D gene: NA; CDR3 protein: CASSTRTMNTEAFF; CDR3 DNA: TGTGCCAGTAGTACCCGGACGATGAACACTGAAGCTTTCTTT
clone size: many; J gene: TRBJ2-5; V gene: TRBV12-3/TRBV12-4; D gene: NA; CDR3 protein: CASSFQLGARETQYF; CDR3 DNA: TGTGCCAGCAGTTTCCAGTTGGGGGCGCGGGAGACCCAGTACTTC
clone size: NA; J gene: TRBJ1-3; V gene: TRBV2; D gene: TRBD1; CDR3 protein: CASTYRTGLAALENTIYF; CDR3 DNA: TGTGCCAGCACCTACAGGACAGGGCTTGCAGCCTTGGAAAACACCATATATTTT
clone size: many; J gene: TRBJ2-2; V gene: TRBV28; D gene: NA; CDR3 protein: CASSQSTGELFF; CDR3 DNA: TGTGCCAGTTCACAGAGCACCGGGGAGCTGTTTTTT
clone size: few; J gene: TRBJ2-7; V gene: TRBV4-3; D gene: TRBD1; CDR3 protein: CASSQAWDRGAYEQYF; CDR3 DNA: TGCGCCAGCAGCCAAGCTTGGGACAGGGGGGCGTACGAGCAGTACTTC
clone size: few; J gene: TRBJ2-5; V gene: TRBV6-2/TRBV6-3; D gene: NA; CDR3 protein: CASSSETEVTQYF; CDR3 DNA: TGTGCCAGCAGTTCAGAGACAGAAGTGACCCAGTACTTC
clone size: many; J gene: TRBJ1-1; V gene: TRBV18; D gene: NA; CDR3 protein: CASSPRVGNTEAFF; CDR3 DNA: TGTGCCAGCTCACCCAGGGTAGGGAACACTGAAGCTTTCTTT
clone size: NA; J gene: TRBJ1-6; V gene: TRBV27; D gene: NA; CDR3 protein: CASSLDGWGDSPLHF; CDR3 DNA: TGTGCCAGCAGCCTAGACGGCTGGGGAGATTCACCCCTCCACTTT
clone size: many; J gene: TRBJ2-1; V gene: TRBV28; D gene: NA; CDR3 protein: CASSLGWRLSPAYNEQFF; CDR3 DNA: TGTGCCAGCAGTTTAGGGTGGCGACTATCCCCAGCATACAATGAGCAGTTCTTC
clone size: few; J gene: TRBJ2-5; V gene: TRBV6-5; D gene: NA; CDR3 protein: CASSWNSDQETQYF; CDR3 DNA: TGTGCCAGCAGTTGGAATAGCGACCAAGAGACCCAGTACTTC
clone size: NA; J gene: TRBJ2-6; V gene: TRBV15; D gene: NA; CDR3 protein: CATSRDFTGANVLTF; CDR3 DNA: TGTGCCACCAGCAGAGATTTCACTGGGGCCAACGTCCTGACTTTC
clone size: many; J gene: TRBJ2-3; V gene: TRBV12-3/TRBV12-4; D gene: NA; CDR3 protein: CASSYGVSTDTQYF; CDR3 DNA: TGTGCCAGCAGTTACGGGGTTAGCACAGATACGCAGTATTTT
clone size: many; J gene: TRBJ1-2; V gene: TRBV6-1; D gene: TRBD1; CDR3 protein: CASSYGQGKGYTF; CDR3 DNA: TGTGCCAGCTCCTATGGACAGGGAAAAGGCTACACCTTC
clone size: many; J gene: TRBJ1-2; V gene: TRBV7-2; D gene: TRBD1; CDR3 protein: CASSLQQGAGYTF; CDR3 DNA: TGTGCCAGCAGCCTACAACAGGGGGCTGGCTACACCTTC
clone size: few; J gene: TRBJ2-5; V gene: TRBV19; D gene: NA; CDR3 protein: CASSIGQGQETQYF; CDR3 DNA: TGTGCCAGTAGTATAGGCCAGGGCCAAGAGACCCAGTACTTC
clone size: many; J gene: TRBJ2-7; V gene: TRBV11-2; D gene: NA; CDR3 protein: CASTPGTGDYEQYF; CDR3 DNA: TGTGCCAGCACCCCCGGGACGGGTGATTACGAGCAGTACTTC
clone size: few; J gene: TRBJ1-5; V gene: TRBV4-1; D gene: NA; CDR3 protein: CASSQAPWRRDRQPQHF; CDR3 DNA: TGCGCCAGCAGCCAAGCCCCCTGGCGGAGGGATCGTCAGCCCCAGCATTTT
clone size: many; J gene: TRBJ1-2; V gene: TRBV7-2; D gene: NA; CDR3 protein: CASSFFRDIRNYGYTF; CDR3 DNA: TGTGCCAGCAGCTTCTTCCGGGACATCCGGAACTATGGCTACACCTTC
clone size: NA; J gene: TRBJ1-2; V gene: TRBV5-6; D gene: TRBD1; CDR3 protein: CASSQSTGATYGYTF; CDR3 DNA: TGTGCCAGCAGCCAGTCGACAGGGGCGACCTATGGCTACACCTTC
clone size: many; J gene: TRBJ1-1; V gene: TRBV3-1; D gene: NA; CDR3 protein: CASSQDLRGGAEAFF; CDR3 DNA: TGTGCCAGCAGCCAAGACCTTCGGGGAGGGGCTGAAGCTTTCTTT
clone size: few; J gene: TRBJ1-4; V gene: TRBV14; D gene: NA; CDR3 protein: CASSQDHGNREKLFF; CDR3 DNA: TGTGCCAGCAGCCAAGATCACGGGAATAGGGAAAAACTGTTTTTT
clone size: few; J gene: TRBJ2-7; V gene: TRBV4-1; D gene: TRBD1; CDR3 protein: CASSPHKDRLSYEQYF; CDR3 DNA: TGCGCCAGCAGCCCCCACAAGGACAGGTTGTCCTACGAGCAGTACTTC
clone size: few; J gene: TRBJ2-7; V gene: TRBV4-1; D gene: NA; CDR3 protein: CASSLSKLARDYEQYF; CDR3 DNA: TGCGCCAGCAGCCTTTCTAAACTAGCCCGGGACTACGAGCAGTACTTC
clone size: many; J gene: TRBJ2-1; V gene: TRBV7-6; D gene: NA; CDR3 protein: CASSLVINRYNEQFF; CDR3 DNA: TGTGCCAGCAGCTTAGTTATTAACAGATACAATGAGCAGTTCTTC
clone size: NA; J gene: TRBJ1-2; V gene: TRBV5-1; D gene: TRBD1; CDR3 protein: CASTLGQAPNYGYTF; CDR3 DNA: TGCGCCAGCACCCTCGGACAGGCACCTAACTATGGCTACACCTTC
clone size: NA; J gene: TRBJ1-4; V gene: TRBV30; D gene: NA; CDR3 protein: CAWREQGNEKLFF; CDR3 DNA: TGTGCCTGGAGAGAACAGGGTAATGAAAAACTGTTTTTT
clone size: many; J gene: TRBJ2-5; V gene: TRBV11-1; D gene: TRBD1; CDR3 protein: CASSLGGRGIRETQYF; CDR3 DNA: TGTGCCAGCAGCTTAGGCGGCAGGGGGATCCGAGAGACCCAGTACTTC
clone size: many; J gene: TRBJ1-1; V gene: TRBV28; D gene: TRBD1; CDR3 protein: CASSSDRANTEAFF; CDR3 DNA: TGTGCCAGCAGTTCAGACAGGGCGAACACTGAAGCTTTCTTT
clone size: few; J gene: TRBJ1-1; V gene: TRBV10-3; D gene: NA; CDR3 protein: CAIRGSAPEAFF; CDR3 DNA: TGTGCCATCAGGGGGAGCGCACCCGAAGCTTTCTTT
clone size: few; J gene: TRBJ1-1; V gene: TRBV29-1; D gene: NA; CDR3 protein: CSVVGPRTTEAFF; CDR3 DNA: TGCAGCGTTGTGGGGCCCCGAACCACTGAAGCTTTCTTT
clone size: many; J gene: TRBJ2-5; V gene: TRBV6-5; D gene: TRBD1; CDR3 protein: CASSYWPGQGRETQYF; CDR3 DNA: TGTGCCAGCAGTTACTGGCCGGGACAGGGGAGGGAGACCCAGTACTTC
clone size: NA; J gene: TRBJ1-5; V gene: TRBV20-1; D gene: NA; CDR3 protein: CSARPGGVYSNQPQHF; CDR3 DNA: TGCAGTGCTAGGCCCGGTGGGGTTTATAGCAATCAGCCCCAGCATTTT
clone size: NA; J gene: TRBJ2-5; V gene: TRBV7-3; D gene: TRBD2; CDR3 protein: CASSLTSTSGETQYF; CDR3 DNA: TGTGCCAGCAGCTTAACCTCGACTAGCGGAGAGACCCAGTACTTC
clone size: once; J gene: TRBJ2-7; V gene: TRBV6-1; D gene: TRBD2; CDR3 protein: CASSLVLAGPYEQYF; CDR3 DNA: TGTGCCAGCAGCCTCGTTCTAGCGGGCCCCTACGAGCAGTACTTC
clone size: few; J gene: TRBJ1-1; V gene: TRBV6-1; D gene: NA; CDR3 protein: CASSVGGRQRGTETFF; CDR3 DNA: TGTGCCAGCAGTGTCGGCGGGCGTCAACGGGGCACTGAAACTTTCTTT